Shown below are 8 T cell receptor beta chains from a single sample sequenced in a study of CD8 T cells in Susac syndrome. cDNA came from around 0.5 to 1 ug RNA primed by random hexamers. TCRdb reprocessed the immunoSEQ multiplex PCR reads with MiXCR, giving one entry per CDR3 protein. The sample shows fewer than 200,000 distinct CDR3 sequences, more than 85% of them seen only once. The sequencing input was CD4+ T cells from PBMCs. These receptors were obtained from a human donor with Susac syndrome.

This chain links TRBV27 with TRBJ1-2; 8 bases map to TRBD1. The germline V gene has CDR1 MNHEY and CDR2 SMNVEV (reference sequence). V was clipped by 2 bases and J by 6 bases; unmatched bases: 2. The CDR3 length is 13 residues. This chain's CDR3 is CASSLRTGNGYTF. The CDR3 region has the DNA TGTGCCAGCAGTTTACGGACAGGGAATGGCTACACCTTC.

The CDR3: CASSSGPSPSSYNSPLHF. CDR3 nucleotides: TGTGCCAGCAGCTCCGGACCGTCTCCTAGCTCCTATAATTCACCCCTCCACTTT. This rearrangement joins TRBV7-9 to TRBJ1-6; D remains unclear. V lost 4 bases, J lost 0 bases, and 16 bases lay in between. CDR1 is SEHNR, CDR2 FQNEAQ, per germline (reference sequence). The CDR3 sequence is 18 residues long.

This chain links TRBV12-3 or TRBV12-4 with TRBJ2-1; D possibly corresponds to TRBD1 (5 bases). Trimming cost V 1 base and J 1 base, with 11 bases left between them. CDR3 size: 16 residues. The CDR3 DNA sequence: TGTGCCAGCAGTTTAGTTCAAGGGGCTTCCTACAATGAGCAGTTCTTC. Translated: CASSLVQGASYNEQFF.

The chain recombines TRBV4-2 with TRBJ2-1, with 7 bases fitting TRBD2. J was trimmed by 0 bases and V by 2 bases; bases with no gene match: 4. This CDR3 comprises 16 residues. From germline, CDR1 is LGHNA and CDR2 YNFKEQ. The CDR3 region has the DNA TGTGCCAGCAGCCAAACTAGCGCTGACTCCTACAATGAGCAGTTCTTC. Translating it yields CASSQTSADSYNEQFF.

This clonotype has only one observation. J is TRBJ1-5 and V is TRBV2; perhaps TRBD1 as D (6 bases). CDR1 SNHLY and CDR2 FYNNEI come from the germline V gene. There are 17 residues in the CDR3. Trimming cost V 2 bases and J 0 bases, with 14 bases left between them. CDR3 in amino acids: CASSEQSGAYSNQPQHF. CDR3 bases: TGTGCCAGCAGTGAACAGTCAGGGGCGTATAGCAATCAGCCCCAGCATTTT.

This sequence joins TRBV20-1 and TRBJ1-2, with D hard to call. CDR3 length: 12 amino acids. Trimming stripped 3 bases from V and 3 bases from J, with 8 bases between. From germline, CDR1 is DFQATT and CDR2 SNEGSKA (reference sequence). This CDR3 is CSASFQYYGYTF. As DNA, the CDR3 is TGCAGTGCTAGTTTTCAATACTATGGCTACACCTTC.

This chain links TRBV27 with TRBJ2-7; D might be TRBD1 or TRBD2, each matching 6 bases. The ends were cut back, 5 bases at V and 0 bases at J, with 14 bases in the middle. The CDR3 is made up of 15 amino acids. Germline V CDR1 and CDR2: MNHEY, SMNVEV (reference sequence). In DNA form, the CDR3 reads TGTGCCAGCAGTGGAGGGGACACAAGCTCCTACGAGCAGTACTTC. It yields the protein CASSGGDTSSYEQYF.

V gene TRBV20-1 combines with J gene TRBJ2-2; 11 bases are shared with TRBD2. V lost 1 base to trimming and J lost 1 base; unmatched junction nucleotides: 11. Germline V lookup: CDR1 DFQATT, CDR2 SNEGSKA (reference sequence). This CDR3 has 19 amino acids. The CDR3 sequence is CSARGRVAGGPQNTGELFF. In DNA, the CDR3 is TGCAGTGCTAGAGGGCGGGTAGCGGGAGGGCCGCAGAACACCGGGGAGCTGTTTTTT.